Listed below are T cell receptor beta chains from one sample, sequenced in a study of somatic mutations in cytotoxic T cells in rheumatoid arthritis. The data were produced by immunoSEQ multiplex PCR, yet TCRdb's version contains in-frame clones alone and is incomplete. The profile shows some 16,000 clones, approximately 80% of them singletons. Specimen: CD8+ T cells sorted from blood. The receptors come from an adult with rheumatoid arthritis. Both conserved end residues are part of each CDR3.

J gene	CDR3 length	V gene	CDR3 protein
TRBJ2-2	16	TRBV7-2	CASTQGWRGTTGELFF
TRBJ1-4	12	TRBV6-4	CARKSDEEKLFF
TRBJ2-7	11	TRBV4-1	CASSRRDEQYF
TRBJ1-6	15	TRBV27	CASSSRQGQNSPLHF
TRBJ1-2	14	TRBV7-9	CASSLSTGGAGYTF
TRBJ2-3	15	TRBV5-4	CASSPTSGGGDTQYF
TRBJ1-3	14	TRBV28	CASSYGGTGNTIYF
TRBJ2-1	16	TRBV9	CASSPLSGGPLDEQFF
TRBJ2-3	16	TRBV9	CASSATGGQDTDTQYF
TRBJ2-7	15	TRBV2	CASKASGGSVYEQYF
TRBJ2-3	15	TRBV6-1	CASSERDGGTDTQYF
TRBJ1-2	13	TRBV21-1	CASSTDIPYGYTF
TRBJ1-3	17	TRBV11-2	CASSTGRRAPTGNTIYF
TRBJ2-5	11	TRBV7-8	CASTYQETQYF
TRBJ1-4	14	TRBV6-5	CASSWGATNEKLFF
TRBJ2-7	12	TRBV29-1	CSVLAGAYEQYF
TRBJ2-7	14	TRBV7-2	CASSDRASIYEQYF
TRBJ1-2	13	TRBV14	CASSQERGTGYTF
TRBJ1-2	17	TRBV7-9	CASSLAAGWRGNYGYTF
TRBJ2-7	13	TRBV19	CATSGQGSYEQYF
TRBJ1-4	11	TRBV7-9	CASKQTGKLFF
TRBJ1-1	16	TRBV12-5	CASGLVRASGNTEAFF
TRBJ1-1	15	TRBV9	CASSPWEGLNTEAFF
TRBJ1-4	13	TRBV27	CASSARRNEELFF
TRBJ2-6	15	TRBV7-2	CASSLGAVMVNVLTF
TRBJ1-2	13	TRBV6-4	CASSSGPSGGYTF
TRBJ2-2	15	TRBV6-5	CASSYRGTLTGELFF